The sequence of this T cell receptor beta chain was determined in a study of cytomegalovirus exposure and HLA in healthy donors. J gave up 4 bases and V 3 bases, and 6 bases lay outside the gene matches. Germline loops: CDR1 MGHDK, CDR2 SYGVNS. The length of the CDR3 is 16 residues. This clone was seen only once. 13 Jbeta primers and 60 Vbeta primers were used for the PCR. TCRdb's table, derived via immunoSEQ multiplex PCR, lists solely in-frame clones and lacks some. The data hold 65,000 to 70,000 clones, with around three quarters observed a single time. The TCR sequence derives from a man between 50 and 59 years old in good health and CMV-seronegative. The chain uses TRBV25-1 and TRBJ2-2, with TRBD1 matching over 9 bases. Sample: PBMCs. The DNA of the CDR3 is TGTGCCAGCAGTGACTACAGGGGGCGGAGCACCGGGGAGCTGTTTTTT. Amino acid sequence: CASSDYRGRSTGELFF. Full variable domain (rest looked up from reference TRBV25-1 and TRBJ2-2): EADIYQTPRYLVIGTGKKITLECSQTMGHDKMYWYQQDPGMELHLIHYSYGVNSTEKGDLSSESTVSRIRTEHFPLTLESARPSHTSQYLCASSDYRGRSTGELFFGEGSRLTVL.